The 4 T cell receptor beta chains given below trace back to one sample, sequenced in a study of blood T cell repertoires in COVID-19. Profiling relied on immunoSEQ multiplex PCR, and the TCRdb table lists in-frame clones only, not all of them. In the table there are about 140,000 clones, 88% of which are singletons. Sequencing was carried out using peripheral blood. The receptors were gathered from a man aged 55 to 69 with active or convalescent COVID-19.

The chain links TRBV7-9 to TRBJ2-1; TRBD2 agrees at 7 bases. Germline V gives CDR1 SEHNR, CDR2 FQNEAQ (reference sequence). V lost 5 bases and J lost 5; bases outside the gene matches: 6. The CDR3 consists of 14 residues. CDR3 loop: CASSPSGTHNEQFF. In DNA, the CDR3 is TGTGCCAGCAGCCCTAGCGGCACCCACAATGAGCAGTTCTTC.

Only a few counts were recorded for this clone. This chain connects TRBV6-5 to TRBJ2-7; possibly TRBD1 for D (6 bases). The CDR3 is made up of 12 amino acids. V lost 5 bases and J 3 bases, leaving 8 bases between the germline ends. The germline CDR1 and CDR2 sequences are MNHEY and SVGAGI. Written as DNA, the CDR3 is TGTGCCAGCAGTAGGGGGAACTACGAGCAGTACTTC. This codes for CASSRGNYEQYF.

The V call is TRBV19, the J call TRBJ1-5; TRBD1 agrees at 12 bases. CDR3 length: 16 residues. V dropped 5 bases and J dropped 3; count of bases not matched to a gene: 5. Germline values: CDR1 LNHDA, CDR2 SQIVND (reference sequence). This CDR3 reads CASSPGTGGYNQPQHF. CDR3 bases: TGTGCCAGTAGTCCCGGGACAGGGGGCTACAATCAGCCCCAGCATTTT.

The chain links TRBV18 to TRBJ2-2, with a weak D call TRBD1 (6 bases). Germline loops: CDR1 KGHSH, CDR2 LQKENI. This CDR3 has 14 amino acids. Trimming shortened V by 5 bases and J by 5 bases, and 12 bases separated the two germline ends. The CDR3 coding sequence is TGTGCCAGCTCAGCAGGGGTAGAAACCGGGGAGCTGTTTTTT. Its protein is CASSAGVETGELFF.